This is a list of T cell receptor beta chains from one sample in a study of a mutant IDH1 vaccine in newly diagnosed glioma. Clones were sequenced by immunoSEQ multiplex PCR, and TCRdb holds only the in-frame ones, with some missing. Here the sample spans roughly 50,000 clones, 65% to 90% being singletons. Their cognate antigens are unknown. The source was PBMCs, collected from a glioma patient whose treatment included an IDH1 peptide vaccine. Receptor source: a woman aged 18-29 years with glioma. Some clones in this sample may be carry-over from other donors' samples. Both conserved end residues are part of each CDR3. Each record gives: clone size, D gene, J gene, V gene, CDR3 protein, CDR3 DNA. A D gene is named only where the DNA matches it firmly. The size field is filled for only some rows; it gives once, few, many or a size class.

>.|.|TRBJ2-7|TRBV25-1
CASSELGPAAQYF
TGTGCCAGCAGTGAATTGGGACCAGCCGCGCAGTACTTC
>.|.|TRBJ2-7|TRBV29-1
CSARVSYEQYF
TGCAGCGCGAGGGTCTCCTACGAGCAGTACTTC
>.|TRBD1|TRBJ1-5|TRBV6-1
CASKLGQGAEQPQHF
TGTGCCAGCAAGTTAGGACAGGGGGCGGAACAGCCCCAGCATTTT
>.|.|TRBJ1-2|TRBV2
CASAEFRDGYTF
TGTGCCAGCGCAGAGTTTCGGGATGGCTACACCTTC
>few|.|TRBJ1-5|TRBV30
CAWSKRQGYNQPQHF
TGTGCCTGGAGTAAAAGGCAGGGGTACAATCAGCCCCAGCATTTT
>.|TRBD1|TRBJ1-2|TRBV19
CASSTAGGATYGYTF
TGTGCCAGTAGCACCGCAGGGGGCGCAACCTATGGCTACACCTTC
>.|.|TRBJ1-5|TRBV13
CASSSSGGFGNQPQHF
TGTGCCAGCAGCTCCAGTGGGGGTTTCGGCAATCAGCCCCAGCATTTT
>few|.|TRBJ1-1|TRBV6-5
CAIFSRAGVNTEAFF
TGTGCCATCTTTTCACGGGCAGGCGTTAACACTGAAGCTTTCTTT
>.|.|TRBJ2-1|TRBV2
CASTPARLEQFF
TGTGCCAGCACACCAGCTCGTCTTGAGCAGTTCTTC
>.|.|TRBJ2-4|TRBV20-1
CSAPDSNIQYF
TGCAGTGCCCCGGACAGTAACATTCAGTACTTC
>few|TRBD2|TRBJ2-7|TRBV28
CASSRRGLAGVYEQYF
TGTGCCAGCAGTCGCAGGGGACTAGCGGGAGTCTACGAGCAGTACTTC
>.|.|TRBJ1-1|TRBV10-2
CASSGRQGGSTEAFF
TGCGCCAGCAGTGGACGTCAGGGTGGGAGCACTGAAGCTTTCTTT
>.|.|TRBJ2-7|TRBV7-7
CASSLGIGLHYEQYF
TGTGCCAGCAGCTTAGGGATTGGGCTACACTACGAGCAGTACTTC
>.|.|TRBJ1-3|TRBV9
CASSVGTGRSGNTIYF
TGTGCCAGCAGCGTAGGGACGGGGCGATCAGGAAACACCATATATTTT
>.|.|TRBJ2-1|TRBV4-3
CASSQDGGNYNEQFF
TGCGCCAGCAGCCAAGATGGGGGCAATTACAATGAGCAGTTCTTC
>.|.|TRBJ1-1|TRBV30
CAWSVVGRGQAFF
TGTGCCTGGAGTGTAGTCGGGAGGGGTCAAGCTTTCTTT
>.|.|TRBJ1-1|TRBV4-3
CASSQDLNTEAFF
TGCGCCAGCAGCCAGGATTTGAACACTGAAGCTTTCTTT
>.|.|TRBJ1-6|TRBV19
CASSIGQGEDSPLHF
TGTGCCAGTAGTATAGGGCAGGGAGAGGATTCACCCCTCCACTTT
>.|.|TRBJ2-7|TRBV27
CASSLTGGTSYEQYF
TGTGCCAGCAGTTTAACGGGGGGCACCTCCTACGAGCAGTACTTC
>.|.|TRBJ2-7|TRBV5-1
CASSLASDTYEQYF
TGCGCCAGCAGCTTGGCCTCAGATACCTACGAGCAGTACTTC
>.|.|TRBJ1-4|TRBV29-1
CSVLGGQGTLKLFF
TGCAGCGTTCTGGGGGGCCAGGGGACCCTAAAACTGTTTTTT
>.|.|TRBJ2-7|TRBV11-3
CASSLGTVHEQYF
TGTGCCAGCAGCTTAGGAACTGTTCACGAGCAGTACTTC
>.|TRBD1|TRBJ1-4|TRBV11-3
CASSRGRGLDEKLFF
TGTGCCAGCAGCAGGGGCAGGGGGCTGGATGAAAAACTGTTTTTT
>.|.|TRBJ1-6|TRBV15
CATSRDAAGSSPLHF
TGTGCCACCAGCAGAGATGCGGCAGGGAGTTCACCCCTCCACTTT
>.|TRBD2|TRBJ2-3|TRBV6-1
CASTRLAGGTDTQYF
TGTGCCAGCACTAGACTAGCGGGGGGGACAGATACGCAGTATTTT
>.|.|TRBJ1-2|TRBV7-2
CASSLYSGGYGYTF
TGTGCCAGCAGCTTATACTCGGGGGGCTATGGCTACACCTTC
>.|.|TRBJ2-7|TRBV5-1
CASTPRTSSSYEQYF
TGCGCCAGCACCCCGAGGACGTCGAGCTCCTACGAGCAGTACTTC
>.|TRBD2|TRBJ2-7|TRBV6-4
CASRPSMGAGGPGYEQYF
TGTGCCAGCAGGCCATCGATGGGGGCGGGAGGGCCGGGGTACGAGCAGTACTTC
>.|TRBD2|TRBJ2-5|TRBV6-5
CASSYARGGETQYF
TGTGCCAGCAGTTACGCCCGCGGGGGGGAGACCCAGTACTTC
>.|TRBD1|TRBJ2-6|TRBV10-3
CAISEYRQGRGANVLTF
TGTGCCATCAGTGAGTATAGACAGGGGCGTGGGGCCAACGTCCTGACTTTC
>.|TRBD2|TRBJ2-1|TRBV13
CASSFTGGLWEQFF
TGTGCCAGCAGCTTTACGGGGGGGCTATGGGAGCAGTTCTTC
>medium-sized|TRBD1|TRBJ1-2|TRBV2
CASSENRGRGYTF
TGTGCCAGCAGCGAGAACAGGGGACGCGGCTACACCTTC
>.|TRBD1|TRBJ1-6|TRBV18
CASSFGTDNSPLHF
TGTGCCAGCTCATTCGGGACAGATAATTCACCCCTCCACTTT
>.|.|TRBJ1-1|TRBV9
CASSPPSHTEAFF
TGTGCCAGCAGCCCCCCCAGTCACACTGAAGCTTTCTTT
>.|.|TRBJ2-2|TRBV30
CAWRAGFRTGELFF
TGTGCCTGGAGGGCAGGGTTCAGGACCGGGGAGCTGTTTTTT
>.|TRBD2|TRBJ2-1|TRBV6-6
CASSGLAGGALNEQFF
TGTGCCAGCAGTGGACTAGCGGGAGGTGCGCTCAATGAGCAGTTCTTC
>.|.|TRBJ2-1|TRBV5-4
CASRSSYNEQFF
TGTGCCAGCAGGAGCTCCTACAATGAGCAGTTCTTC
>.|TRBD2|TRBJ2-2|TRBV4-2
CASSRGLAGGPTGELFF
TGTGCCAGCAGCCGGGGACTAGCGGGAGGGCCGACCGGGGAGCTGTTTTTT
>.|.|TRBJ2-5|TRBV10-2
CASSESSGIQQETQYF
TGCGCCAGCAGTGAGTCATCCGGGATCCAGCAAGAGACCCAGTACTTC
>.|.|TRBJ1-1|TRBV5-1
CATSKEVNTEAFF
TGCGCCACCTCTAAGGAGGTGAACACTGAAGCTTTCTTT
>.|.|TRBJ1-4|TRBV6-6
CASRDTSTNEKLFF
TGTGCCAGCAGGGACACTTCAACTAATGAAAAACTGTTTTTT
>.|TRBD2|TRBJ2-1|TRBV9
CASSSRVGLVSNEQFF
TGTGCCAGCAGCTCCAGGGTGGGACTAGTATCCAATGAGCAGTTCTTC
>.|.|TRBJ2-3|TRBV4-2
CASSHSTGQGGTDTQYF
TGTGCCAGCAGCCACTCAACGGGGCAGGGAGGAACAGATACGCAGTATTTT
>.|.|TRBJ1-1|TRBV7-2
CASSLVAGQNTEAFF
TGTGCCAGCAGCTTAGTCGCAGGTCAGAACACTGAAGCTTTCTTT
>.|TRBD1|TRBJ2-7|TRBV6-5
CASGYSGTGAGEQYF
TGTGCCAGCGGTTACTCGGGGACAGGGGCCGGCGAGCAGTACTTC